The clone carrying this T cell receptor beta chain was found a few times. What it binds is unknown. The sample originates from a study of blood T cells in healthy people across ages. Findings and caveats of the study: Bulk PBMC profiling left naive and antigen-experienced comparisons inconclusive. Donor CMV infection status was unknown, possibly confounding age-related changes in expanded clonotypes.

V dropped 4 bases and J dropped 5 bases, with 14 bases sitting between them. The CDR3 length is 14 residues. The germline gives CDR1 SGHTA, CDR2 FQGNSA. A second PCR, run for about 6 to 11 cycles, used a sample-barcoded 5' primer plus a J-beta primer mix. TCRdb re-analysed the 5' RACE reads in MiXCR, keeping a single row per CDR3 protein. The sample has about 690,000 distinct CDR3 sequences; roughly 43% are singletons. V is TRBV7-2 and J is TRBJ2-5; tentatively, D is TRBD1 (6 bases). This clonotype was sampled from a man older than 75 in good health. Sample: blood. CDR3 sequence: CASSSDGRGETQYF. The CDR3 nucleotides are TGTGCCAGCAGCTCCGACGGTAGGGGGGAGACCCAGTACTTC.